This T cell receptor (beta chain) was retrieved from a study of beta chain features in type 1 diabetes. This clone was detected only a few times. Expressed TCRB transcripts were sequenced because the isolated RNA had all been reverse transcribed beforehand. Profiled with immunoSEQ multiplex PCR; TCRdb holds only in-frame clones, not every one. In the table there are around 430,000 clones, about 32% of which are singletons. Looked up from germline, CDR1 is LNHNV and CDR2 is YYDKDF (reference sequence). Trimming took 0 bases from V and 4 from J; bases not matched to a gene: 3. This CDR3 comprises 15 residues.

The J gene is TRBJ2-1, the V gene TRBV15; 7 nucleotides match TRBD2. The clonotype comes from a man aged 18 to 30 in good health. Sequencing used naive CD4+ T cells from blood. CDR3 in DNA: TGTGCCACCAGCAGAGAACTAGCGATTTACAATGAGCAGTTCTTC. This sequence encodes CATSRELAIYNEQFF.